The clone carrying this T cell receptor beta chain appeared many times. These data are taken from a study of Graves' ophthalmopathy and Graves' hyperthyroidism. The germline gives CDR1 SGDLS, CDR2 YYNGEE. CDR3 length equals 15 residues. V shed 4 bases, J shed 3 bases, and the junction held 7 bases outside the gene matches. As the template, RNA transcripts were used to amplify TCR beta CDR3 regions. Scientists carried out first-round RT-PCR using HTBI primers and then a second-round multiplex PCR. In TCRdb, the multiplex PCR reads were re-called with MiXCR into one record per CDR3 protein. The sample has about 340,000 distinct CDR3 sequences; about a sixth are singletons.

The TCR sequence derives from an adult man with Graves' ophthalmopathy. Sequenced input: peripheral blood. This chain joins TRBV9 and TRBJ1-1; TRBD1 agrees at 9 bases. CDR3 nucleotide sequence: TGTGCCAGCAGCCCGACACAGGGGGCTTACACTGAAGCTTTCTTT. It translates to CASSPTQGAYTEAFF.